One and the same sample provided the 2 T cell receptor beta chains below, sequenced in a study of tissue T cells after allogeneic stem cell transplantation. Profiled with immunoSEQ multiplex PCR; TCRdb holds only in-frame clones, not every one. The sample consists of 5,500 to 7,000 clones, less than 60% of them appearing once. Described time point: mouse harvest day 7 after allogeneic transplant. Mouse grafts combined 10^7 T-cell-depleted bone marrow cells with 10^6 splenic CD5+ T cells. Sequencing was performed on gut tissue. The source is a female BALB/c mouse given C57BL/6 T cells with graft-versus-host disease after an allogeneic hematopoietic cell transplant.

As regards this clone: Gene names follow the mouse nomenclature. The CDR3 goes on 1 residue after the read ends, and that part is filled in from the germline J gene. The chain has TRBV5 and TRBJ1-4, with 9 bases fitting TRBD1. Germline V gene sequence: CDR1 LGHNA, CDR2 YNLKQL (reference sequence). V gave up 2 bases and J gave up 7 bases; unmatched junction bases: 5. CDR3 size: 15 residues. The CDR3 sequence is CASSQPGQGTERLFF. The sequenced part of the CDR3 DNA is TGTGCCAGCAGCCAACCGGGACAGGGTACCGAAAGATTATTT.

The table lists this clone with a few counts. These gene names are mouse names. The read ends 1 residue early relative to the CDR3; the germline J gene fills the gap. The V and J genes are TRBV29 and TRBJ2-7; no definite D call. CDR1 and CDR2 (germline): MSHET, SYDVDS. The germline V and J ends were trimmed by 4 bases and 3 bases, with 4 bases remaining between them. CDR3 length equals 11 residues. The CDR3 here is CASSSGYEQYF. The sequenced CDR3 bases are TGTGCTAGCAGTTCCGGCTATGAACAGTAC.